These 10 T cell receptor beta chains were all obtained from the same sample, sequenced in a study of cytotoxic CD8 clonotypes in ibrutinib-treated CLL. Assay: immunoSEQ multiplex PCR; the TCRdb copy retains only in-frame clones and omits some. The sample has fewer than 150,000 clones; under 90% are singletons. Specimen: PBMCs, collected after 24 months of ibrutinib treatment. These receptors originate from a human donor with chronic lymphocytic leukemia.

The J gene is TRBJ2-7, the V gene TRBV6-5; D perhaps matches TRBD1 (6 bases). This CDR3 contains 15 residues. Germline CDR1 MNHEY, CDR2 SVGAGI. Trimming shortened V by 2 bases and J by 3 bases, and 14 bases separated the two germline ends. The DNA of the CDR3 is TGTGCCAGCAGTTACGGGGGCAGCGGAGGCTACGAGCAGTACTTC. As protein: CASSYGGSGGYEQYF.

V is TRBV19 and J is TRBJ2-7; 9 nucleotides align to TRBD2. Germline V CDR1 and CDR2: LNHDA, SQIVND (reference sequence). V dropped 8 bases and J dropped 6; count of bases not matched to a gene: 11. The CDR3 is 14 residues long. CDR3 loop: CASQGSGLAREQYF. The CDR3 bases are TGTGCCAGTCAAGGCTCGGGACTAGCTCGCGAGCAGTACTTC.

This chain's CDR3 is CASSPGRGPSPLHF. CDR3 nucleotide sequence: TGTGCCAGCTCACCGGGGCGGGGGCCGTCACCCCTCCACTTT. J is TRBJ1-6 and V is TRBV18; maybe TRBD1 (6 bases). The V and J ends lost 3 bases and 10 bases respectively, with 13 bases between them. Germline V CDR1 and CDR2: KGHSH, LQKENI. This CDR3 contains 14 residues.

V usage is TRBV9 and J usage is TRBJ1-2; TRBD1 aligns across 11 bases. In germline, CDR1 is SGDLS, CDR2 YYNGEE. Losses at the gene ends were 3 bases for V and 4 bases for J; bases not matched to a gene: 2. The CDR3 length is 14 residues. CDR3 loop: CASSGDRGSYGYTF. The CDR3 DNA reads TGTGCCAGCAGCGGGGACAGGGGGTCCTATGGCTACACCTTC.

Written as DNA, the CDR3 is TGTGCCAGCAGCTCGACAGCGGGAGAGACCCAGTACTTC. It translates to CASSSTAGETQYF. This chain links TRBV13 with TRBJ2-5, with D possibly matching TRBD2 (6 bases). Trimming cost V 4 bases and J 4 bases, with 10 bases left between them. CDR1 and CDR2 from the germline V gene are PRHDT and FYEKMQ (reference sequence). The CDR3 spans 13 residues.

The V call is TRBV29-1, the J call TRBJ1-1; no definite D call. Trimming left V 7 bases short and J 2 bases short, with 11 bases between. The CDR3 totals 12 residues. The germline gives CDR1 SQVTM, CDR2 ANQGSEA. The CDR3 is CSGTMTNTEAFF. CDR3 sequence (DNA): TGCAGCGGGACTATGACCAACACTGAAGCTTTCTTT. The variable domain in full, with the rest retrieved from reference TRBV29-1 and TRBJ1-1, is SAVISQKPSRDICQRGTSLTIQCQVDSQVTMMFWYRQQPGQSLTLIATANQGSEATYESGFVIDKFPISRPNLTFSTLTVSNMSPEDSSIYLCSGTMTNTEAFFGQGTRLTVV.

V usage is TRBV11-3 and J usage is TRBJ2-1; D is ambiguous. The ends were cut back, 0 bases at V and 10 bases at J, with 7 bases in the middle. The CDR3 sequence is 12 residues long. CDR1 and CDR2 from the germline V gene are SGHNT and YENEEA. CDR3 sequence: CASSLEATEQFF. Written as DNA, the CDR3 is TGTGCCAGCAGCTTAGAAGCCACAGAGCAGTTCTTC.

The chain recombines TRBV7-6 with TRBJ2-1; D might be TRBD2 (7 bases). The CDR3 runs to 16 residues. Trimming took 5 bases from V and 4 from J, leaving 18 bases between them. Germline V gives CDR1 SGHVS, CDR2 FNYEAQ. The CDR3 DNA sequence: TGTGCCAGCAGCCCCCGGGCAGGGGAGGGGTACAATGAGCAGTTCTTC. Protein sequence: CASSPRAGEGYNEQFF.

V usage is TRBV27 and J usage is TRBJ1-2; D gene uncertain. Trimming cost V 4 bases and J 2 bases, with 14 bases left between them. Germline-derived CDR1 and CDR2 are MNHEY and SMNVEV (reference sequence). CDR3 length: 15 residues. CDR3 sequence (DNA): TGTGCCAGCAGTTCCGCCTCGCTAGGGAACTATGGCTACACCTTC. This translates into CASSSASLGNYGYTF.

This clone came up a few times. The chain combines TRBV7-9 with TRBJ2-7, with D possibly being TRBD1 or TRBD2 (5 bases each). V lost 5 bases and J 3 bases, leaving 11 bases between the germline ends. Per the germline V gene, CDR1 is SEHNR and CDR2 is FQNEAQ (reference sequence). This CDR3 region has 13 residues. The DNA for the CDR3 is TGTGCCAGCAGCCCTGGGACCTACTACGAGCAGTACTTC. Translation: CASSPGTYYEQYF.